What follows are 17 T cell receptor beta chains derived from one specimen sequenced in a study of shared clonotypes between healthy human individuals. This table comes from immunoSEQ multiplex PCR, and its TCRdb copy is limited to in-frame clones, with some not included. The repertoire holds around 690,000 clones, with about 90% as singletons. Input material: memory CD8+ T cells from PBMCs. The subset: CD45RO+ cells pooled with CCR7-negative TemRA cells. The receptor source for this set is a man aged 18 to 35 in good health. Some clones in this sample may be carry-over from other donors' samples.

The chain couples TRBV28 to TRBJ2-5; 8 bases map to TRBD1. The CDR3 covers 14 residues. Germline V gives CDR1 MDHEN, CDR2 SYDVKM. V shed 7 bases, J shed 4 bases, and the junction held 8 bases outside the gene matches. Here the CDR3 reads CASTPDRARETQYF. In DNA, the CDR3 is TGTGCCAGCACCCCGGACAGGGCCCGAGAGACCCAGTACTTC.

The chain joins TRBV2 to TRBJ1-1; D gene ambiguous. Trimming cost V 8 bases and J 1 base, with 8 bases left between them. The CDR3 sequence is 12 residues long. In germline, CDR1 is SNHLY, CDR2 FYNNEI. The CDR3: CASLIRNTEAFF. Here the CDR3 DNA reads TGTGCCAGCCTTATTAGGAACACTGAAGCTTTCTTT.

The chain joins TRBV29-1 to TRBJ2-4, with 7 bases identical to TRBD1. The CDR3 contains 15 residues. V shed 5 bases, J shed 1 base, and the junction held 8 bases outside the gene matches. CDR1 is SQVTM, CDR2 ANQGSEA, per germline. The CDR3 sequence is CSVQQGLEAKNIQYF. In DNA, the CDR3 is TGCAGCGTTCAACAGGGGTTAGAGGCCAAAAACATTCAGTACTTC.

The chain links TRBV9 to TRBJ2-1, with 7 bases identical to TRBD2. V shed 6 bases and J 8 bases; nucleotides not matched to a gene: 14. The CDR3 is 15 residues long. Germline CDR1 SGDLS, CDR2 YYNGEE. The CDR3, as DNA: TGTGCCAGCACTTCGGTGGCGGGAGATCCCGATGAGCAGTTCTTC. Translating gives CASTSVAGDPDEQFF.

The chain employs TRBV7-9 and TRBJ2-3, with 7 bases identical to TRBD1. The CDR3 has 15 residues. From germline, CDR1 is SEHNR and CDR2 FQNEAQ (reference sequence). V lost 2 bases to trimming and J lost 2 bases; unmatched junction nucleotides: 4. CDR3 DNA sequence: TGTGCCAGCAGCTTATTACAGGGGCCCACAGATACGCAGTATTTT. This sequence encodes CASSLLQGPTDTQYF.

CDR3 nucleotides: TGTGCTAGTGGTTTTGGGGTCGAGTACAATGAGCAGTTCTTC. Amino acids: CASGFGVEYNEQFF. V and J are TRBV12-5 and TRBJ2-1; D gene ambiguous. CDR3 size: 14 residues. The V gene's germline CDR1 is LGHNT and CDR2 FRNRAP. V was clipped by 3 bases and J by 4 bases, with 10 bases between them.

The chain's CDR3 is CASSEAVAGGYNEQFF. CDR3 in DNA: TGTGCCAGCAGTGAAGCGGTGGCGGGAGGATACAATGAGCAGTTCTTC. The rearrangement joins TRBV6-1 to TRBJ2-1; 8 bases line up with TRBD2. V gave up 0 bases and J gave up 4 bases; unmatched junction bases: 5. Germline V gene lookup returns CDR1 MNHNS and CDR2 SASEGT. The CDR3 consists of 16 residues.

The CDR3: CASSSAGTIHEQYF. As DNA, the CDR3 is TGTGCCAGCAGCTCCGCCGGGACAATCCACGAGCAGTACTTC. This chain joins TRBV7-9 and TRBJ2-7; D may be TRBD1 (6 bases). CDR3 length: 14 amino acids. Deletions cut 4 bases from V and 5 bases from J, with 15 bases between. Germline CDR1 SEHNR, CDR2 FQNEAQ (reference sequence).

This clone is a singleton in its sample. The V call is TRBV18, the J call TRBJ1-2, with TRBD1 matching 8 bases. Per the germline V gene, CDR1 is KGHSH and CDR2 is LQKENI. CDR3 size: 17 residues. V lost 4 bases, J lost 1 base, and 11 bases stayed unmatched. The CDR3, as DNA: TGTGCCAGCTCACAGGACAGGGCCTACCACCTTAACTATGGCTACACCTTC. It encodes CASSQDRAYHLNYGYTF. Supplemented by reference TRBV18 and TRBJ1-2, the full variable domain reads NAGVMQNPRHLVRRRGQEARLRCSPMKGHSHVYWYRQLPEEGLKFMVYLQKENIIDESGMPKERFSAEFPKEGPSILRIQQVVRGDSAAYFCASSQDRAYHLNYGYTFGSGTRLTVV.

The chain employs TRBV28 and TRBJ1-1; 10 nucleotides agree with TRBD1. The CDR3 extends over 14 amino acids. Germline V gene data show CDR1 as MDHEN and CDR2 as SYDVKM. The V gene end was trimmed by 7 bases and the J gene end by 3 bases; junction bases not matched to a gene: 5. For the CDR3, the DNA is TGTGCCAGCACCCCGGGACAGGGGTACACTGAAGCTTTCTTT. Its protein product is CASTPGQGYTEAFF.

CDR3 in amino acids: CASSASNGYTF. CDR3 nucleotides: TGTGCCAGCAGCGCCTCTAATGGCTACACCTTC. The V call is TRBV9, the J call TRBJ1-2; D is unclear. V was pared by 3 bases and J by 6 bases, with 6 bases between. This CDR3 comprises 11 residues. Germline V gene sequence: CDR1 SGDLS, CDR2 YYNGEE. The full variable domain, with the rest looked up from reference TRBV9 and TRBJ1-2, is DSGVTQTPKHLITATGQRVTLRCSPRSGDLSVYWYQQSLDQGLQFLIQYYNGEERAKGNILERFSAQQFPDLHSELNLSSLELGDSALYFCASSASNGYTFGSGTRLTVV.

This clone was picked up one time. The chain is built from TRBV21-1 and TRBJ2-4; no check of the table's D call, TRBD1, against the DNA was made. TRBV21-1 is reported as a pseudogene. The CDR3 has 18 residues. CDR3 in amino acids: CASSKEGLGARGKNIQYF. In nucleotides, the CDR3 is TGTGCCAGCAGCAAAGAAGGGTTAGGGGCCAGGGGCAAAAACATTCAGTACTTC.

The chain is built from TRBV28 and TRBJ2-1; 10 positions agree with TRBD2. The CDR3 is made up of 13 amino acids. Germline assignment: CDR1 MDHEN and CDR2 SYDVKM. The V segment lost 2 bases and the J segment 10 bases; nucleotides outside the gene matches: 2. The CDR3 loop reads CASSLRGLAEQFF. CDR3 sequence (DNA): TGTGCCAGCAGTTTAAGGGGACTAGCGGAGCAGTTCTTC.

The chain recombines TRBV5-6 with TRBJ2-3; 12 positions match TRBD2. V trimming: 4 bases; J trimming: 5 bases; junction bases outside the gene matches: 8. The germline gives CDR1 SGHDT, CDR2 YYEEEE. CDR3 length: 16 residues. CDR3 loop: CASSRPSGRVEDTQYF. The CDR3 DNA reads TGTGCCAGCAGCAGACCTAGCGGGAGGGTTGAAGATACGCAGTATTTT. The full variable domain, completed using reference TRBV5-6 and TRBJ2-3, is DAGVTQSPTHLIKTRGQQVTLRCSPKSGHDTVSWYQQALGQGPQFIFQYYEEEERQRGNFPDRFSGHQFPNYSSELNVNALLLGDSALYLCASSRPSGRVEDTQYFGPGTRLTVL.

The chain recombines TRBV18 with TRBJ2-3; 8 nucleotides agree with TRBD1. The germline CDR1 and CDR2 sequences are KGHSH and LQKENI. J lost 2 bases, V lost 1 base, and 2 bases had no gene match. The CDR3 is 15 amino acids. The chain's CDR3 is CASSPLGQVTDTQYF. CDR3 sequence (DNA): TGTGCCAGCTCACCACTGGGACAGGTCACAGATACGCAGTATTTT.

V is TRBV6-1 and J is TRBJ2-1; D tentatively reads TRBD1 or TRBD2 (5 bases each). The germline gives CDR1 MNHNS, CDR2 SASEGT. The V and J ends lost 3 bases and 6 bases respectively, with 12 bases between them. The CDR3 runs 14 residues. DNA of the CDR3: TGTGCCAGCAGTGAGTGGGACCGTTCCAATGAGCAGTTCTTC. This translates into CASSEWDRSNEQFF.

This clone occurred once. Other nucleotide sequences from this sample produce the same CDR3. The V call is TRBV9, the J call TRBJ2-1, with TRBD2 as a possible D gene (5 bases). The CDR3 loop spans 15 amino acids. From germline, CDR1 is SGDLS and CDR2 YYNGEE. V lost 2 bases to trimming and J lost 2 bases, with 11 bases between them. The CDR3 here is CASSVGGGTYNEQFF. In DNA, the CDR3 is TGTGCCAGCAGCGTCGGAGGAGGAACCTACAATGAGCAGTTCTTC.